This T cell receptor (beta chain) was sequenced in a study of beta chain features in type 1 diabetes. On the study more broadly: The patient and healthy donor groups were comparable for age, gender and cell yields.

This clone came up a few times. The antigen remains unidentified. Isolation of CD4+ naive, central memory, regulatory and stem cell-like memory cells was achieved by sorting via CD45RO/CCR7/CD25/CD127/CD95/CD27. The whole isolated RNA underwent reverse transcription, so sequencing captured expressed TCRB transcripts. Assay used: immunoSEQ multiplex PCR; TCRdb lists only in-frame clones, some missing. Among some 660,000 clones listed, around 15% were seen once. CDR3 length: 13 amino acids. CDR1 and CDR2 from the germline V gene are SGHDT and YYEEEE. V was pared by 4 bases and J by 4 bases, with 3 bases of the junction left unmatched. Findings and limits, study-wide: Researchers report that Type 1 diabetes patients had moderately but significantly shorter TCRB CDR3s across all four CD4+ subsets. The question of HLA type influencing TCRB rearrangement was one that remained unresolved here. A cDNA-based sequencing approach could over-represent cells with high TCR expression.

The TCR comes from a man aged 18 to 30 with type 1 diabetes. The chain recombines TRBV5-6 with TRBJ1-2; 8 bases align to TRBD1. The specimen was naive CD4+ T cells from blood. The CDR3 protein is CASSPDRGYGYTF. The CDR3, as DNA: TGTGCCAGCAGCCCCGACAGGGGCTATGGCTACACCTTC.